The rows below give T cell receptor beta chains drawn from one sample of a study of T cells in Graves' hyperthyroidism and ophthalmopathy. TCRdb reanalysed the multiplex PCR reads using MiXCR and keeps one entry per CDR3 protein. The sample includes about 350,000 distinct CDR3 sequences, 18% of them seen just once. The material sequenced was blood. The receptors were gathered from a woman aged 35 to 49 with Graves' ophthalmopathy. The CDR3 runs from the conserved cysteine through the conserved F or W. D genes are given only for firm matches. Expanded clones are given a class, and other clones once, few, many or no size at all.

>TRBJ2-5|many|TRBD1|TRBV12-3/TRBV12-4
TGTGCCAGCAGTTTTGACAGGGGAGCGAAGACCCAGTACTTC
CASSFDRGAKTQYF
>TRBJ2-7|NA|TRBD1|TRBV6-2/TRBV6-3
TGTGCCAGCAGTCGGCGGCCGGGACAGGACTACGAGCAGTACTTC
CASSRRPGQDYEQYF
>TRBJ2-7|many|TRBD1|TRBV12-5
TGTGCTAGTGGCAGGGACAGGGGGCACGAGCAGTACTTC
CASGRDRGHEQYF
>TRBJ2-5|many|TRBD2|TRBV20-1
TGCAGTGCCAGACTAGCGGGAGTTAAAGAGACCCAGTACTTC
CSARLAGVKETQYF
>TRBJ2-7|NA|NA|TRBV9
TGTGCCAGCGGCCCCGGGACACCGCTTTACGAGCAGTACTTC
CASGPGTPLYEQYF
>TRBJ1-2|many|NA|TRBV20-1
TGCAGTGCTAGAGCCCGGAGAAGGGGGGAGTATGGCTACACCTTC
CSARARRRGEYGYTF
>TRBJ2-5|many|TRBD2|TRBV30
TGTGCCTGGAGTGTGGGACTACAAGAGACCCAGTACTTC
CAWSVGLQETQYF
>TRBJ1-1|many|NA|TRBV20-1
TGCAGTGCTAGAGATCTCGAGGGGAGCACTGAAGCTTTCTTT
CSARDLEGSTEAFF
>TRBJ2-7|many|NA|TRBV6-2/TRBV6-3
TGTGCCAGCAGGGCGGTGGGGACCTACGAGCAGTACTTC
CASRAVGTYEQYF
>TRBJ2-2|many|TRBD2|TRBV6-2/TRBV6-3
TGTGCCAGCAGTTACTCTCGATCCGGCGGGAGGATTAACACCGGGGAGCTGTTTTTT
CASSYSRSGGRINTGELFF
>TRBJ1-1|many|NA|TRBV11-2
TGTGCCAGCAGCTTAGGAGGCGTTCCCACTGAAGCTTTCTTT
CASSLGGVPTEAFF
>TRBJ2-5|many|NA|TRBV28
TGTGCCAGCAGTCGACAGGGAGGAAAGACCCAGTACTTC
CASSRQGGKTQYF
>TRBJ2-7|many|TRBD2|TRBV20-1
TGCAGTGCTAGAGATAGCGGGAGAGTCTACGAGCAGTACTTC
CSARDSGRVYEQYF
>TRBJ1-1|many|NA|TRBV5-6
TGTGCCAGCAGCCCGGAACCCATCTTATTAGGTAACACTGAAGCTTTCTTT
CASSPEPILLGNTEAFF
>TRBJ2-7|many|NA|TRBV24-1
TGTGCCACCAGTGATTTGTCGGGACTTCGCTACGAGCAGTACTTC
CATSDLSGLRYEQYF
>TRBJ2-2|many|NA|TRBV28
TGTGCCAGCAGATTTCGACCGAACACCGGGGAGCTGTTTTTT
CASRFRPNTGELFF